A selection of T cell receptor beta chains follows, all from one sample in a study of shared clonotypes between healthy human individuals. Sequencing was performed with immunoSEQ multiplex PCR; in TCRdb, only in-frame clones are kept and a portion is missing. The sample lists just over 2,000,000 clones, around 95% seen once, with 0.1% to 0.15% in the top ten. Sequenced: naive CD4+ T cells sorted from blood. The receptors were sampled from a man younger than 30 in good health. The CDR3 runs from the conserved cysteine through the conserved F or W. A D gene is named only where the DNA matches it firmly. Rows may omit the clone size; those that give it use once, few, many or a size class.

V	size	J	D	DNA	CDR3
TRBV6-1	NA	TRBJ1-5	TRBD1	TGTGCCAGCAGTGAAGGGACAGGGTGGAATCAGCCCCAGCATTTT	CASSEGTGWNQPQHF
TRBV9	NA	TRBJ1-6	NA	TGTGCCAGCAGATCTTCGGCGGCAGACTATAATTCACCCCTCCACTTT	CASRSSAADYNSPLHF
TRBV5-4	NA	TRBJ1-4	NA	TGTGCCAGCAGCTTGGAAGGGCTTAATGAAAAACTGTTTTTT	CASSLEGLNEKLFF
TRBV21-1	once	TRBJ2-7	NA	TGTGCCAGCAGCAATGGGACTAGCGACTCCTACGAGCAGTACTTC	CASSNGTSDSYEQYF
TRBV7-9	NA	TRBJ1-2	NA	TGTGCCAGCAGCCCCGACTTTTATGGCTACACCTTC	CASSPDFYGYTF
TRBV6-6	NA	TRBJ2-2	NA	TGTGCCAGCAGCCAACAGGGTGTCGGGGAGCTGTTTTTT	CASSQQGVGELFF
TRBV29-1	NA	TRBJ2-5	NA	TGCAGCGTTACAGGGTTTCAAGAGACCCAGTACTTC	CSVTGFQETQYF
TRBV30	NA	TRBJ2-1	NA	TGTGCCTGGGTTCTGGCATACAATGAGCAGTTCTTC	CAWVLAYNEQFF
TRBV10-2	NA	TRBJ2-1	NA	TGCGCCACTCACAGGGACGGGGGCAATGAGCAGTTCTTC	CATHRDGGNEQFF
TRBV7-2	NA	TRBJ2-3	NA	TGTGCCAGCACCTTAAAGGCGTATCGAGGGACAGATACGCAGTATTTT	CASTLKAYRGTDTQYF
TRBV7-8	NA	TRBJ2-1	NA	TGTGCCAGCAGCTCCCCGGGCAGGGCGGGCGGCAATGAGCAGTTCTTC	CASSSPGRAGGNEQFF
TRBV6-1	NA	TRBJ2-7	NA	TGTGCCAGCAGATCCGGGGGCCCCTACGAGCAGTACTTC	CASRSGGPYEQYF
TRBV11-3	NA	TRBJ2-2	TRBD2	TGTGCCAGCAGCCCCATGACTAGCGGAATGAACACCGGGGAGCTGTTTTTT	CASSPMTSGMNTGELFF
TRBV11-2	NA	TRBJ1-4	TRBD1	TGTGCCAGCAGCTTACGTTGGACAGGGGAGGTGAAAAAACTGTTTTTT	CASSLRWTGEVKKLFF
TRBV28	NA	TRBJ2-1	NA	TGTGCCAGCAGTCTAGGGGGGGCTGGCTACAATGAGCAGTTCTTC	CASSLGGAGYNEQFF
TRBV11-2	NA	TRBJ1-6	NA	TGTGCCAGCAGCTCCGGGACTCAAAGGCCTAATTCACCCCTCCACTTT	CASSSGTQRPNSPLHF
TRBV21-1	NA	TRBJ2-2	NA	TGTGCCAGCAGCAAAGAGCTAGCAGCCGGGGAGCTGTTTTTT	CASSKELAAGELFF
TRBV7-2	NA	TRBJ2-5	TRBD1	TGTGCCAGCAGATCAGGGGGCGGAGAGACCCAGTACTTC	CASRSGGGETQYF
TRBV5-4	once	TRBJ2-5	TRBD1	TGTGCCAGCAGCTTGCCGGGACAGCAAGAGACCCAGTACTTC	CASSLPGQQETQYF
TRBV2	NA	TRBJ1-5	TRBD1	TGTGCCAGCAATACAGGGGCCGACCCCCAGCATTTT	CASNTGADPQHF
TRBV10-2	NA	TRBJ1-6	TRBD1	TGCGCCAGCAGTGAGTCAAGCGACAGGGCCTCCTATAATTCACCCCTCCACTTT	CASSESSDRASYNSPLHF
TRBV7-9	once	TRBJ2-3	NA	TGTGCCAGCAGCCGACCTGGGGGGCTGGGGGATACGCAGTATTTT	CASSRPGGLGDTQYF
TRBV6-1	NA	TRBJ2-4	NA	TGTGCCAGCAGTGATGGGAGAGGGGCAGCCAAAAACATTCAGTACTTC	CASSDGRGAAKNIQYF
TRBV7-2	NA	TRBJ2-7	NA	TGTGCCAGCAGTATGTACAGGGAGGAGGGCGAGCAGTACTTC	CASSMYREEGEQYF
TRBV7-6	NA	TRBJ2-1	NA	TGTGCCAGCAGCTTAGGACAGAGGTTCTACAATGAGCAGTTCTTC	CASSLGQRFYNEQFF
TRBV7-2	NA	TRBJ2-3	NA	TGTGCCAGCAGTAGGACCACAGATACGCAGTATTTT	CASSRTTDTQYF
TRBV18	NA	TRBJ1-3	NA	TGTGCCAGCTCACCCCAGGGTACAGGAAACACCATATATTTT	CASSPQGTGNTIYF
TRBV9	few	TRBJ2-7	NA	TGTGCCAGCAGCGTAGACTGGGACGGTGGGAACGGGGAGCAGTACTTC	CASSVDWDGGNGEQYF
TRBV5-1	NA	TRBJ1-1	NA	TGCGCCAGCAGCCCTCTGGGAACTGAAGCTTTCTTT	CASSPLGTEAFF
TRBV6-1	NA	TRBJ1-3	TRBD1	TGTGCCAGCAGGGACAGGGGGCGAGGAAACACCATATATTTT	CASRDRGRGNTIYF
TRBV30	NA	TRBJ1-1	NA	TGTGCCTGGAGCGATACTGGAGTAAGGGCTTTCTTT	CAWSDTGVRAFF
TRBV27	NA	TRBJ1-2	TRBD1	TGTGCCAGCAGACAGGGGGCCTCTATCTATGGCTACACCTTC	CASRQGASIYGYTF
TRBV21-1	once	TRBJ2-7	NA	TGTGCCAGCAGCGACAGGGGGACCCCGAGCTCCTACGAGCAGTACTTC	CASSDRGTPSSYEQYF
TRBV30	once	TRBJ2-1	NA	TGTGCCTGGAGCAAATCGGCCAATGAGCAGTTCTTC	CAWSKSANEQFF
TRBV4-3	few	TRBJ1-2	NA	TGCGCCAGCAGCCAAGTGGGGAAATTGGACATCTATGGCTACACCTTC	CASSQVGKLDIYGYTF
TRBV6-4	NA	TRBJ2-3	NA	TGTGCCACCTCACTAGGGGGTACGCAGTATTTT	CATSLGGTQYF
TRBV18	NA	TRBJ2-7	NA	TGTGCCAGCTCACTGACCCAACAGTACTCCTACGAGCAGTACTTC	CASSLTQQYSYEQYF
TRBV7-2	NA	TRBJ2-7	NA	TGTGCCAGCAGCCCAGAGGGGGGATTGGGTCGCGAGCAGTACTTC	CASSPEGGLGREQYF
TRBV7-2	NA	TRBJ1-1	NA	TGTGCCAGCAGCTTAGGGCCGGGGATTGAAGCTTTCTTT	CASSLGPGIEAFF
TRBV10-2	NA	TRBJ1-1	NA	TGCGCCAGCAAAGTTGCGTGGACTGAAGCTTTCTTT	CASKVAWTEAFF
TRBV7-9	NA	TRBJ2-7	NA	TGTGCCAGCAGCTTAGCGCTAGTGTCGGTTTACGAGCAGTACTTC	CASSLALVSVYEQYF
TRBV5-1	NA	TRBJ2-3	NA	TGCGCCAGCAGCTTGGGGGACAGCACAGATACGCAGTATTTT	CASSLGDSTDTQYF
TRBV6-5	NA	TRBJ1-1	NA	TGTGCCAGCAGTCGTGGACGGCGTGAGACTGAAGCTTTCTTT	CASSRGRRETEAFF
TRBV19	NA	TRBJ1-3	NA	TGTGCCAGTAGTATCACACAGGTGGACACCATATATTTT	CASSITQVDTIYF
TRBV19	NA	TRBJ2-4	TRBD2	TGTGCCAGTAAGACCCTAGCGGGGGTCAGGAGCATTCAGTACTTC	CASKTLAGVRSIQYF
TRBV6-1	NA	TRBJ1-1	NA	TGTGCCAGCAGTGCGGGGGAAGCTTTCTTT	CASSAGEAFF
TRBV5-1	NA	TRBJ1-6	TRBD1	TGCGCCAGCAGCACTGGGACAGGGGAGGTAGGATCACCCCTCCACTTT	CASSTGTGEVGSPLHF
TRBV5-1	NA	TRBJ1-1	NA	TGCGCCAGCAGCCCCGACGGGCGAGCAGCTTTCTTT	CASSPDGRAAFF
TRBV29-1	NA	TRBJ2-1	NA	TGCAGCGTTGGGGGAAAACTAGTCCCTCTCAATGAGCAGTTCTTC	CSVGGKLVPLNEQFF
TRBV7-9	once	TRBJ2-7	NA	TGTGCCAGCAGCTTAGATTATGTCGTCGGGGGCGAGCAGTACTTC	CASSLDYVVGGEQYF
TRBV5-5	once	TRBJ2-5	NA	TGTGCCAGCAGCTTGGACGGGCAAGAGACCCAGTACTTC	CASSLDGQETQYF
TRBV13	NA	TRBJ2-7	NA	TGTGCCAGCGCGGACAGAACCGAATGGCGAAAGTACTTC	CASADRTEWRKYF
TRBV10-1	once	TRBJ2-2	NA	TGCGCCAGCAGTGAGTCGAGGAGCGGACCGAACACCGGGGAGCTGTTTTTT	CASSESRSGPNTGELFF
TRBV18	NA	TRBJ2-3	NA	TGTGCCAGCTCACCAAGAGTGGGCACAGATACGCAGTATTTT	CASSPRVGTDTQYF